These 25 T cell receptor beta chains share one sample of origin, sequenced in a study of tissue T cells after allogeneic stem cell transplantation. Only in-frame clones appear in the TCRdb table, and some are missing; sequencing was by immunoSEQ multiplex PCR. The table shows around 7,500 clones, with under 50% occurring only once. The time point denotes: mouse harvest day 7 after allogeneic transplant. The graft held 10^6 splenic CD5+ T cells and 10^7 T-cell-depleted bone marrow cells. The sequencing sample was made of gut tissue. Receptor source: a female BALB/c mouse given C57BL/6 T cells with graft-versus-host disease after an allogeneic hematopoietic cell transplant.

By share of the sample, this clone is medium-sized. The gene names here belong to mouse. The read stops 1 residue short of the end of the CDR3; the missing end is completed from the germline J gene. The chain has TRBV24 and TRBJ2-7, with D possibly TRBD2 on 7 matching bases. This CDR3 is built from 14 residues. V lost 2 bases to trimming and J lost 0 bases, with 8 bases between them. Germline-derived CDR1 and CDR2 are KGHTA and FRNEEI. The CDR3 sequence: CASSLGGPSYEQYF. The covered CDR3 bases are TGTGCCAGCAGTCTGGGGGGGCCCTCCTATGAACAGTAC.

Note on this clone: Genes and germline come from the mouse. With the read ending 1 residue before the CDR3 end, the germline J gene is used to fill in that end. The gene calls are TRBV16 and TRBJ1-1; tentative D call: TRBD1 (6 bases). CDR3 size: 15 residues. Deletions cut 0 bases from V and 1 base from J, with 9 bases between. Germline V lookup: CDR1 SGHSA, CDR2 FRNQAP. CDR3 bases read: TGTGCAAGCAGCTTAGAATCCAGGGGAAACACAGAAGTCTTC. Protein sequence: CASSLESRGNTEVF. The whole CDR3 reads CASSLESRGNTEVFF.

A word on this clone: The gene names here belong to mouse. With the read ending 1 residue before the CDR3 end, the germline J gene is used to fill in that end. The rearrangement uses TRBV26 and TRBJ2-7, with 11 nucleotides matching TRBD2. The ends lost 6 bases at V and 4 bases at J; junction bases unmatched: 5. Per germline, CDR1 KGHPV and CDR2 FQNQEV (reference sequence). CDR3 size: 14 residues. CDR3 residues: CASRGRDWGYEQYF. Partial CDR3 DNA: TGTGCCAGCAGGGGCCGGGACTGGGGGTATGAACAGTAC.

Note on this clone: Gene names are the mouse ones. The observed sequence ends 1 residue before the CDR3 terminus, with the missing tail filled in from the germline J gene. This chain links TRBV3 with TRBJ2-5, with 7 bases that match TRBD2. The CDR3 has 13 amino acids. Germline CDR1 and CDR2: SNHLY and FYNGKV (reference sequence). With 4 bases clipped from V and 3 bases from J, the junction kept 1 base outside the gene matches. The CDR3 is CASSYWGQDTQYF. CDR3 bases read: TGTGCCAGCAGCTACTGGGGTCAAGACACCCAGTAC.

About this clone itself: The gene names here belong to mouse. With the read ending 1 residue before the CDR3 end, the germline J gene is used to fill in that end. The chain carries TRBV3 and TRBJ1-3; D not resolved. Trimming pared 2 bases from V and 4 bases from J, leaving 3 bases between. Germline V lookup: CDR1 SNHLY, CDR2 FYNGKV (reference sequence). The CDR3 runs to 12 residues. The CDR3 protein is CASSLTGNTLYF. The covered CDR3 bases are TGTGCCAGCAGCTTAACAGGAAATACGCTCTAT.

About this clone: Genes here carry mouse names. The CDR3 end lies 1 residue beyond the end of the read and is filled in from the germline J gene. The J gene is TRBJ2-7, the V gene TRBV3, with TRBD2 identical over 11 bases. The V gene end was trimmed by 3 bases and the J gene end by 2 bases; junction bases not matched to a gene: 3. This CDR3 is built from 15 residues. Germline V CDR1 and CDR2: SNHLY, FYNGKV (reference sequence). CDR3 in amino acids: CASSFRLGGAYEQYF. CDR3 DNA (partial): TGTGCCAGCAGCTTTCGACTGGGGGGGGCCTATGAACAGTAC.

This clone was observed a few times. Gene names follow the mouse nomenclature. The observed sequence ends 1 residue before the CDR3 terminus, with the missing tail filled in from the germline J gene. The rearrangement uses TRBV13-2 and TRBJ2-5; D call uncertain. Germline V gives CDR1 NNHNN, CDR2 SYGAGS (reference sequence). The CDR3 runs 14 residues. The germline V and J ends were trimmed by 0 bases and 4 bases, with 9 bases remaining between them. CDR3 DNA (partial): TGTGCCAGCGGTGATGAGGCTGGTGAAGACACCCAGTAC. Its protein is CASGDEAGEDTQY. The whole CDR3 protein reads CASGDEAGEDTQYF.

This clone was found once. The germline and genes are mouse ones. This chain's CDR3 is CASSLGVSYNSPLYF. The sequenced part of the CDR3 DNA is TGTGCCAGCAGTTTGGGGGTTTCCTATAATTCGCCCCTCTAC. J is TRBJ1-6 and V is TRBV14; D is perhaps TRBD1 (5 bases). The sequence runs out 1 residue before the end of the CDR3; the remainder is reconstructed from the germline J gene. TRBJ1-6 is an ORF for which the function is uncertain. Germline V gene data show CDR1 as SGHDT and CDR2 as FRDEAV. V lost 2 bases to trimming and J lost 0 bases, with 6 bases between them. The CDR3 spans 15 residues.

On this clone itself: Any gene name here is a mouse gene name. Read data end 1 residue before the CDR3 end; the end is taken from the germline J gene. V and J are TRBV15 and TRBJ1-4; no clear D gene. The germline CDR1 and CDR2 sequences are SGHND and FRSKSL. The CDR3 is 13 residues long. The V end lost 6 bases, the J end lost 1 base, and 6 bases lay between the germline ends. The sequenced CDR3 bases are TGTGCCAGCAGACAAAATTCCAACGAAAGATTATTT. This sequence encodes CASRQNSNERLF. The entire CDR3 protein reads CASRQNSNERLFF.

This clone is medium-sized in the sample. Mouse names are used for the genes. The read ends 1 residue shy of where the CDR3 ends; the end is completed using the germline J gene. The V call is TRBV13-3, the J call TRBJ2-1; 7 nucleotides line up with TRBD2. Germline lookup yields CDR1 NNHDY and CDR2 SYVADS. The trim removed 2 bases at V and 4 bases at J, leaving 3 bases unmatched. The CDR3 has 14 amino acids. The CDR3 DNA, read in part, is TGTGCCAGCAGTGAGGACTGGCCGTATGCTGAGCAGTTC. Protein product: CASSEDWPYAEQF. Given in full, the CDR3 is CASSEDWPYAEQFF.

This clone is judged large. Germline and genes here are mouse. The sequence runs out 1 residue before the end of the CDR3; the remainder is reconstructed from the germline J gene. The V and J genes are TRBV13-3 and TRBJ2-2; D is possibly TRBD2 (7 bases). Germline lookup yields CDR1 NNHDY and CDR2 SYVADS. V was shortened by 1 base and J by 5 bases, with 12 bases between the two germline ends. The CDR3 spans 15 residues. The CDR3 sequence: CASSDWGARTGQLYF. The CDR3 DNA, read in part, is TGTGCCAGCAGTGATTGGGGGGCGCGGACCGGGCAGCTCTAC.

Of note for this clone: Mouse names are used for the genes. CDR3 DNA (partial): TGTGCCAGCAGCCAAGATGCAGTCTCCTATGAACAGTAC. As protein: CASSQDAVSYEQY. The complete CDR3 protein is CASSQDAVSYEQYF. The chain employs TRBV2 and TRBJ2-7, with D uncertain. The sequence runs out 1 residue before the end of the CDR3; the remainder is reconstructed from the germline J gene. Germline lookup yields CDR1 LGHNA and CDR2 YSYQKL. Trimming shortened V by 0 bases and J by 0 bases, and 6 bases separated the two germline ends. This CDR3 has 14 amino acids.

In the case of this clone: The gene names here belong to mouse. The read stops 1 residue short of the end of the CDR3; the missing end is completed from the germline J gene. The chain couples TRBV4 to TRBJ2-7; D tentatively reads TRBD1 or TRBD2 (5 bases each). From germline, CDR1 is LGHDT and CDR2 YNNKQL (reference sequence). This CDR3 is built from 12 residues. V was trimmed by 5 bases and J by 7 bases, leaving 12 bases between them. CDR3 amino acids: CASSRDPLEQYF. The sequenced part of the CDR3 DNA is TGTGCCAGCAGCCGGGACCCCTTGGAACAGTAC.

This clone was picked up one time. The genes are named according to mouse. Read sequence stops 1 residue before the CDR3 end, and the germline J gene provides the missing end. The chain links TRBV26 to TRBJ2-1; no definite D call. Per germline, CDR1 KGHPV and CDR2 FQNQEV (reference sequence). Trimming took 5 bases from V and 2 from J, leaving 7 bases between them. The length of the CDR3 is 13 residues. CDR3 sequence reads: CASSKRDYAEQFF. Incomplete CDR3 DNA: TGTGCCAGCAGTAAGAGGGACTATGCTGAGCAGTTC.

Turning to this clone: Mouse gene names and germline throughout. The CDR3 is cut off 1 residue early in the read; its end comes from the germline J gene. V and J are TRBV15 and TRBJ2-1; no definite D call. Germline V gene sequence: CDR1 SGHND, CDR2 FRSKSL. Trimming left V 3 bases short and J 1 base short, with 7 bases between. This CDR3 spans 14 amino acids. The CDR3 DNA, read in part, is TGTGCCAGCAGTTTTCGGCCGAACTATGCTGAGCAGTTC. The encoded protein is CASSFRPNYAEQF. The whole CDR3 sequence is CASSFRPNYAEQFF.

This clone was detected only a few times. Genes and germline come from the mouse. The CDR3 goes on 1 residue after the read ends, and that part is filled in from the germline J gene. The chain employs TRBV26 and TRBJ2-5, with 12 bases fitting TRBD2. The CDR3 has 14 residues. The germline CDR1 and CDR2 sequences are KGHPV and FQNQEV (reference sequence). V gave up 5 bases and J gave up 5 bases; unmatched junction bases: 2. CDR3 sequence reads: CASSSTGGADTQYF. The covered CDR3 bases are TGTGCCAGCAGTTCGACTGGGGGGGCAGACACCCAGTAC.

Concerning this clone: Genes and germline are mouse. The read stops 1 residue short of the end of the CDR3; the missing end is completed from the germline J gene. V and J are TRBV31 and TRBJ1-4; D is undetermined. There are 14 residues in the CDR3. Per germline, CDR1 GKSSPN and CDR2 SITVG. Trimming stripped 1 base from V and 4 bases from J, with 10 bases between. CDR3 DNA, as far as it was read: TGTGCCTGGAGTCCGGGCCGCCTCAACGAAAGATTATTT. The encoded protein is CAWSPGRLNERLF. The full-length CDR3 reads as CAWSPGRLNERLFF.

By proportion, this clone is medium-sized. The germline and genes are mouse ones. Read sequence stops 1 residue before the CDR3 end, and the germline J gene provides the missing end. This rearrangement joins TRBV1 to TRBJ2-5, with 10 bases that match TRBD1. CDR1 NSQYPW and CDR2 LRSPGD come from the germline V gene (reference sequence). V shed 4 bases, J shed 7 bases, and the junction held 8 bases outside the gene matches. CDR3 length: 15 residues. The CDR3 is CTCSDRDRGGHTQYF. CDR3 DNA, as far as it was read: TGCACCTGCAGTGACCGGGACAGGGGAGGACACACCCAGTAC.

In this sample, this clone turned up a few times. Gene names are the mouse ones. The read gets to within 1 residue of the CDR3 end, and the germline J gene fills in the rest. The chain employs TRBV23 and TRBJ1-1; the table's D call, TRBD1, was not checked against the DNA. Germline CDR1 and CDR2: KGHTA and FQNQQP. The CDR3 sequence is 13 residues long. The covered CDR3 bases are TGCTCCAGCAGTCAATCGTCAGTGACAGAAGTCTTC. Translating it yields CSSSQSSVTEVF. In full, the CDR3 is CSSSQSSVTEVFF.

Comment on this clone: Genes and germline come from the mouse. Coverage ceases 1 residue before the CDR3 finishes, and the germline J gene fills in the end. V usage is TRBV26 and J usage is TRBJ2-2; TRBD1 matches at 7 bases. Germline assignment: CDR1 KGHPV and CDR2 FQNQEV (reference sequence). The V gene end was trimmed by 4 bases and the J gene end by 4 bases; junction bases not matched to a gene: 6. The CDR3 length is 15 residues. The CDR3 DNA, read in part, is TGTGCCAGCAGTCCGACAGGGAGGGGCACCGGGCAGCTCTAC. Translating gives CASSPTGRGTGQLY. In full, the CDR3 reads CASSPTGRGTGQLYF.

As concerns this clone: Any gene name here is a mouse gene name. Read coverage stops 1 residue before the CDR3 terminus; the germline J gene supplies the remainder. The gene calls are TRBV26 and TRBJ2-5; perhaps TRBD2 as D (7 bases). The CDR3 has 13 residues. CDR1 and CDR2 from the germline V gene are KGHPV and FQNQEV (reference sequence). Trimming cost V 4 bases and J 4 bases, with 9 bases left between them. The CDR3 sequence: CASSRGGEDTQYF. CDR3 bases read: TGTGCCAGCAGTCGAGGGGGGGAAGACACCCAGTAC.

In its sample, this clone was seen a few times. Genes here carry mouse names. The CDR3 goes on 1 residue after the read ends, and that part is filled in from the germline J gene. V usage is TRBV3 and J usage is TRBJ1-5; perhaps TRBD1 as D (6 bases). The CDR3 consists of 14 residues. Trimming shortened V by 5 bases and J by 1 base, and 9 bases separated the two germline ends. Germline values: CDR1 SNHLY, CDR2 FYNGKV (reference sequence). The CDR3 sequence: CASSGQRNNQAPLF. CDR3 DNA (partial): TGTGCCAGCAGCGGACAGAGGAACAACCAGGCTCCGCTT. Supplemented by reference TRBV3 and TRBJ1-5, the full variable domain reads GPKVLQIPSHQIIDMGQMVTLNCDPVSNHLYFYWYKQILGQQMEFLVNFYNGKVMEKSKLFKDQFSVERPDGSYFTLKIQPTALEDSAVYFCASSGQRNNQAPLFGEGTRLSVL.

With regard to this clone: Germline and genes: mouse. Coverage ceases 1 residue before the CDR3 finishes, and the germline J gene fills in the end. The gene calls are TRBV26 and TRBJ1-1; tentative D call: TRBD1 (6 bases). The CDR3 extends over 11 amino acids. Between the trimmed V and J ends, which lost 4 bases and 7 bases, there was a span of 7 bases. Looked up from germline, CDR1 is KGHPV and CDR2 is FQNQEV (reference sequence). CDR3 bases read: TGTGCCAGCAGTCCAGGGGTAGAAGTCTTC. It encodes CASSPGVEVF. The entire CDR3 is CASSPGVEVFF.

This clone was detected only a few times. The genes are named according to mouse. The read ends 1 residue early relative to the CDR3; the germline J gene fills the gap. The chain uses TRBV26 and TRBJ1-3, with 8 bases aligning to TRBD1. Germline CDR1 and CDR2: KGHPV and FQNQEV (reference sequence). The CDR3 sequence is 16 residues long. J gave up 3 bases and V 0 bases, and 4 bases lay outside the gene matches. CDR3 sequence: CASSLSQGAGGNTLYF. The sequenced CDR3 bases are TGTGCCAGCAGTCTGTCTCAGGGGGCTGGTGGAAATACGCTCTAT.

The table lists this clone with a few counts. Each gene name is a mouse one. The DNA ends 1 residue before the CDR3 does, and the rest of the CDR3 is filled in from the germline J gene. The J gene is TRBJ1-1, the V gene TRBV26; 7 bases are shared with TRBD1. Germline trimming cut 3 bases from V and 1 base from J; bases unmatched to any gene: 2. Germline CDR1 and CDR2: KGHPV and FQNQEV (reference sequence). The CDR3 contains 14 residues. The CDR3 protein is CASSLGTVNTEVFF. The DNA read from the CDR3 is TGTGCCAGCAGTCTCGGGACAGTAAACACAGAAGTCTTC.